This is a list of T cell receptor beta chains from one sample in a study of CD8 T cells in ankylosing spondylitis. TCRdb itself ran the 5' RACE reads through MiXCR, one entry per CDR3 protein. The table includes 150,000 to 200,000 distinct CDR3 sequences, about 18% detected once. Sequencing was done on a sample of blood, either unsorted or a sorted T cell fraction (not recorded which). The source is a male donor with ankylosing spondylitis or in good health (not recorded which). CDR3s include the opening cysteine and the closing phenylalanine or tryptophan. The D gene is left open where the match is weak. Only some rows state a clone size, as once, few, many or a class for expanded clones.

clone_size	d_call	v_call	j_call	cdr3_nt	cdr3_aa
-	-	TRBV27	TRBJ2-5	TGTGCCAGCAGTTCGCTGCGGGGTTCGGAGACCCAGTACTTC	CASSSLRGSETQYF
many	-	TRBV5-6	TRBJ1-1	TGTGCCAGCAGCTTGGATACGGACACTGAAGCTTTCTTT	CASSLDTDTEAFF
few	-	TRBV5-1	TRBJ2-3	TGCGCCAGCAGCCGGGCTGGTGTGGCTAGCACAGATACGCAGTATTTT	CASSRAGVASTDTQYF
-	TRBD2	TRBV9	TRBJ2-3	TGTGCCAGCAGCGTAGGTGGACTAGCGGACACAGATACGCAGTATTTT	CASSVGGLADTDTQYF
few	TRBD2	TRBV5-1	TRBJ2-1	TGCGCCAGCAGCTCCCAAGCGGGAGGGCCCTCTATTTCCTACAATGAGCAGTTCTTC	CASSSQAGGPSISYNEQFF
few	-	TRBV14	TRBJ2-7	TGTGCCAGCGCTCCCGGGTTAACCTACGAGCAGTACTTC	CASAPGLTYEQYF
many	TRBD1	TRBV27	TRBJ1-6	TGTGCCAGCAGGCCGACAGGGGCCCTCAATTCACCCCTCCACTTT	CASRPTGALNSPLHF
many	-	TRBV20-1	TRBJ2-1	TGCAGTGCTAGCGGCCCAGCCGAGCAGTTCTTC	CSASGPAEQFF
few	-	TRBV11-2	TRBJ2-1	TGTGCCAGCAGCTTTGGCGGGTACAATGAGCAGTTCTTC	CASSFGGYNEQFF
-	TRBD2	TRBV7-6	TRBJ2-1	TGTGCCAGCAGCTGGACTAGCGGGAGGGCCGATGAGCAGTTCTTC	CASSWTSGRADEQFF
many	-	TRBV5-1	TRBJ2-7	TGCGCCAGCAGTTTGGCTCCCGAGACCTACGAGCAGTACTTC	CASSLAPETYEQYF
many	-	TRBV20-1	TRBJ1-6	TGCAGTGTAAGAGTCGGGACACCGAGCTCCTATAATTCACCCCTCCACTTT	CSVRVGTPSSYNSPLHF
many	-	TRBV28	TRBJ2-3	TGTGCCAGCAGTTTAGAGGCCCCGGCGGTAGATACGCAGTATTTT	CASSLEAPAVDTQYF
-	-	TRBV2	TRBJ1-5	TGTGCCAGCAGCCGCCTCTTCGGACAGCCCCAGCATTTT	CASSRLFGQPQHF
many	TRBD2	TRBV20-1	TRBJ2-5	TGCAGTGCTAGGGTCCCACTAGCGGGAGGCTTCCAAGAGACCCAGTACTTC	CSARVPLAGGFQETQYF
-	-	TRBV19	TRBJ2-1	TGTGCCAGTAGTTCCCTTATGAGCGATGAGCAGTTCTTC	CASSSLMSDEQFF
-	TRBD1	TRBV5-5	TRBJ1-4	TGTGCCAGCAGCCAGACAGGGGGTGTTGAAAAACTGTTTTTT	CASSQTGGVEKLFF
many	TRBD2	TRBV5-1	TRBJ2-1	TGCGCCAGTGCGCTAGCGGGAGTCTCCTACAATGAGCAGTTCTTC	CASALAGVSYNEQFF
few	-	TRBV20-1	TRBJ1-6	TGCAGTGCTAAACCCGACCCGACCTACGTTAATTCACCCCTCCACTTT	CSAKPDPTYVNSPLHF